This T cell receptor (beta chain) was observed in a study of blood T cell repertoires in COVID-19. Turning to the study itself: Donors in the United States, Italy and Spain gave samples during acute or convalescent COVID-19. The analysed material was cDNA or gDNA that came from T cells, B-cell-depleted T cells, or PBMCs.

Method: immunoSEQ multiplex PCR; TCRdb's copy keeps in-frame clones and lacks some. The table has a few hundred thousand clones, approximately 80% seen once. This clone was seen a single time. Across 24 US areas, participants ranged in age from about 18 to 100 years. Assignment of participants to cohorts was predicated upon participant-reported clinical history. Germline V CDR1 and CDR2: MNHEY, SMNVEV (reference sequence). CDR3 length: 15 residues. The junction had 9 bases not matched to a gene; V was cut back by 7 bases and J by 3 bases. The TCR originated in a middle-aged woman with acute COVID-19. V is TRBV27 and J is TRBJ1-1, with TRBD1 identical over 9 bases. Sequenced input: PBMCs or T cells enriched from blood (not recorded which). CDR3 in DNA: TGTGCCAGCACCAGTAAGACAGGGGGATACACTGAAGCTTTCTTT. Residues: CASTSKTGGYTEAFF.